The 16 T cell receptor beta chains given below trace back to one sample, sequenced in a study of shared clonotypes between healthy human individuals. Profiling relied on immunoSEQ multiplex PCR, and the TCRdb table lists in-frame clones only, not all of them. The data contain fewer than 2.5 million clones, 93% of them singletons. Sequenced: naive CD4+ T cells from PBMCs. Subset here: CD45RA+ positively selected. The receptors come from a man between 18 and 29 years old in good health. Some clones in this sample may be carry-over from other donors' samples.

Concerning this clone: This sample also contains other DNA sequences that code for the same CDR3. J is TRBJ2-7 and V is TRBV5-1, with TRBD2 matching over 7 bases. The V gene's germline CDR1 is SGHRS and CDR2 YFSETQ. V was clipped by 0 bases and J by 2 bases; unmatched bases: 5. This CDR3 comprises 15 residues. The CDR3 is CASSLGLADTYEQYF. In nucleotides, the CDR3 is TGCGCCAGCAGCTTGGGGCTAGCGGACACCTACGAGCAGTACTTC.

This clone has just one count. The CDR3 DNA sequence: TGTGCCAGCAGCTTAGTGATTGGGGGGTCTAATGAAAAACTGTTTTTT. This gives the protein CASSLVIGGSNEKLFF. V and J are TRBV7-2 and TRBJ1-4, with D maybe TRBD1 (5 bases). CDR1 and CDR2 (germline): SGHTA, FQGNSA. Trimming cost V 1 base and J 3 bases, with 12 bases left between them. The CDR3 has 16 amino acids. Full variable domain (rest looked up from reference TRBV7-2 and TRBJ1-4): GAGVSQSPSNKVTEKGKDVELRCDPISGHTALYWYRQSLGQGLEFLIYFQGNSAPDKSGLPSDRFSAERTGGSVSTLTIQRTQQEDSAVYLCASSLVIGGSNEKLFFGSGTQLSVL.

The chain links TRBV5-1 to TRBJ1-3; tentatively, D is TRBD1 (6 bases). V was pared by 4 bases and J by 4 bases, with 15 bases between. The CDR3 loop spans 15 amino acids. Germline V CDR1 and CDR2: SGHRS, YFSETQ. The CDR3 loop is CASSSSTGQGNTIYF. In DNA form, the CDR3 reads TGCGCCAGCAGCAGCAGTACAGGGCAAGGAAACACCATATATTTT.

The rearrangement links TRBV27 to TRBJ2-1; D gene unclear. The V end was cut by 5 bases, the J end by 5 bases, with 13 bases between. CDR1 and CDR2 from the germline V gene are MNHEY and SMNVEV (reference sequence). The CDR3 runs to 14 residues. DNA of the CDR3: TGTGCCAGCAGTCCGAGGCCGCTCAACAATGAGCAGTTCTTC. Translated, it gives CASSPRPLNNEQFF.

The chain links TRBV27 to TRBJ2-3; D gene uncertain. The CDR3 is made up of 14 amino acids. Germline lookup yields CDR1 MNHEY and CDR2 SMNVEV (reference sequence). V was cut by 0 bases and J by 0 bases, with 4 bases left in between. DNA for the CDR3: TGTGCCAGCAGTTTATCCCAAAGCACAGATACGCAGTATTTT. This translates into CASSLSQSTDTQYF.

V usage is TRBV15 and J usage is TRBJ2-3; TRBD2 aligns across 7 bases. CDR3 length: 18 residues. With 3 bases clipped from V and 4 bases from J, the junction kept 16 bases outside the gene matches. Looked up from germline, CDR1 is LNHNV and CDR2 is YYDKDF (reference sequence). The CDR3 nucleotides read TGTGCCACCAGCAGGGGGCTCTGGGGGGAGGGCCCCGCAGATACGCAGTATTTT. Residues: CATSRGLWGEGPADTQYF.

The CDR3 reads CASSLGAGVAQYF. For the CDR3, the DNA is TGTGCCAGCAGCTTAGGGGCGGGAGTCGCGCAGTATTTT. This chain links TRBV7-2 with TRBJ2-3; 7 bases fit TRBD2. V shed 1 base, J shed 10 bases, and the junction held 5 bases outside the gene matches. There are 13 residues in the CDR3. The germline gives CDR1 SGHTA, CDR2 FQGNSA.

The V gene is TRBV7-9, the J gene TRBJ1-2; D is unclear. Germline V gene sequence: CDR1 SEHNR, CDR2 FQNEAQ (reference sequence). The CDR3 has 10 amino acids. V was cut by 6 bases and J by 6 bases, with 5 bases left in between. CDR3 nucleotide sequence: TGTGCCAGCAGTTTTAATGGCTACACCTTC. Translated: CASSFNGYTF. Filled out from reference TRBV7-9 and TRBJ1-2, the complete variable domain reads DTGVSQNPRHKITKRGQNVTFRCDPISEHNRLYWYRQTLGQGPEFLTYFQNEAQLEKSRLLSDRFSAERPKGSFSTLEIQRTEQGDSAMYLCASSFNGYTFGSGTRLTVV.

J is TRBJ2-3 and V is TRBV2; D might be TRBD2 (6 bases). Deletions cut 6 bases from V and 6 bases from J, with 19 bases between. The CDR3 length is 15 residues. Germline V gives CDR1 SNHLY, CDR2 FYNNEI. The CDR3 spells CASRRREAMRDTQYF. The CDR3 DNA sequence: TGTGCCAGCAGGCGGAGGGAGGCCATGAGGGATACGCAGTATTTT.

A single count supports this clone. The V gene is TRBV10-3, the J gene TRBJ2-1; TRBD2 matches 14 bases. V shed 4 bases and J 9 bases; nucleotides not matched to a gene: 11. Germline CDR1 and CDR2: ENHRY and SYGVKD. The CDR3 has 17 residues. In nucleotides, the CDR3 is TGTGCCATCAGTGTATCGACCGGGACTAGCGGGAGTGTTGAGCAGTTCTTC. It encodes CAISVSTGTSGSVEQFF.

As concerns this clone: This sample includes further DNA sequences coding for the same CDR3. The genes are TRBV7-2 and TRBJ1-1; D is uncertain. V gave up 2 bases and J gave up 1 base, with 5 bases separating them. The V gene's germline CDR1 is SGHTA and CDR2 FQGNSA. The CDR3 contains 13 residues. The CDR3 region has the DNA TGTGCCAGCAGCTTATCGGGGAACACTGAAGCTTTCTTT. It translates to CASSLSGNTEAFF. The whole variable domain, filled in from reference TRBV7-2 and TRBJ1-1, reads GAGVSQSPSNKVTEKGKDVELRCDPISGHTALYWYRQSLGQGLEFLIYFQGNSAPDKSGLPSDRFSAERTGGSVSTLTIQRTQQEDSAVYLCASSLSGNTEAFFGQGTRLTVV.

This rearrangement joins TRBV5-4 to TRBJ2-1; 7 nucleotides agree with TRBD1. The V segment lost 3 bases and the J segment 1 base; nucleotides outside the gene matches: 4. The CDR3 is made up of 15 amino acids. Germline V gene lookup returns CDR1 SGHNT and CDR2 YYREEE (reference sequence). The CDR3 spells CASSSTTGSYNEQFF. The CDR3 DNA follows: TGTGCCAGCAGCTCGACGACAGGGTCCTACAATGAGCAGTTCTTC.

This chain's CDR3 is CATSKRASGNTIYF. The CDR3 nucleotides read TGTGCCACCAGCAAAAGGGCCTCTGGAAACACCATATATTTT. The chain is built from TRBV15 and TRBJ1-3; no reliable D call. The germline CDR1 and CDR2 sequences are LNHNV and YYDKDF (reference sequence). V was shortened by 4 bases and J by 0 bases, with 7 bases between the two germline ends. This CDR3 region has 14 residues.

V is TRBV19 and J is TRBJ1-5, with a possible D match to TRBD1 (5 bases). Germline V lookup: CDR1 LNHDA, CDR2 SQIVND (reference sequence). This CDR3 contains 14 residues. Trimming pared 3 bases from V and 6 bases from J, leaving 12 bases between. CDR3 region: CASSIRVGGQPQHF. CDR3 nucleotide sequence: TGTGCCAGTAGTATCAGGGTTGGCGGTCAGCCCCAGCATTTT.

The chain has TRBV27 and TRBJ1-2; D gene uncertain. The germline gives CDR1 MNHEY, CDR2 SMNVEV (reference sequence). V was cut by 0 bases and J by 4 bases, with 9 bases left in between. This CDR3 has 14 residues. The CDR3, as DNA: TGTGCCAGCAGTTTATCGCGGGATTCCTATGGCTACACCTTC. This gives the protein CASSLSRDSYGYTF.

The rearrangement uses TRBV4-1 and TRBJ1-5; D uncertain. Trimming took 0 bases from V and 7 from J, leaving 7 bases between them. The CDR3 is 13 residues long. CDR1 is MGHRA and CDR2 is YSYEKL in the germline V gene. This CDR3 reads CASSQEGAQPQHF. The CDR3 DNA is TGCGCCAGCAGCCAAGAGGGTGCCCAGCCCCAGCATTTT.